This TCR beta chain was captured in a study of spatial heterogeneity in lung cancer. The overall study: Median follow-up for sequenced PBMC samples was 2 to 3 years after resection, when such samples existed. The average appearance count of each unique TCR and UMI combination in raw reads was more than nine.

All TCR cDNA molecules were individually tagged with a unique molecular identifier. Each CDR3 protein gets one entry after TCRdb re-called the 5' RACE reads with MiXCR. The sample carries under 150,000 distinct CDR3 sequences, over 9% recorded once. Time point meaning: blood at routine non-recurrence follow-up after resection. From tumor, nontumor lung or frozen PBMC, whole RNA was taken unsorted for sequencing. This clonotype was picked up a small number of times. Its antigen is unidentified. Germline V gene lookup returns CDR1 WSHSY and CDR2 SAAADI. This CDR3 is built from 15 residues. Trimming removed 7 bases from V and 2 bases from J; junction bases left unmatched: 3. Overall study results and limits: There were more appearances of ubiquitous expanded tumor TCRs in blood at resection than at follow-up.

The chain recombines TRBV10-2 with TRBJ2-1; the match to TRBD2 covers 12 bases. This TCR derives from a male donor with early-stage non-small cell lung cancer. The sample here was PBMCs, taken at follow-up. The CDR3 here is CASNLAGGPYNEQFF. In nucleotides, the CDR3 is TGCGCCAGCAACCTAGCGGGGGGGCCCTACAATGAGCAGTTCTTC.